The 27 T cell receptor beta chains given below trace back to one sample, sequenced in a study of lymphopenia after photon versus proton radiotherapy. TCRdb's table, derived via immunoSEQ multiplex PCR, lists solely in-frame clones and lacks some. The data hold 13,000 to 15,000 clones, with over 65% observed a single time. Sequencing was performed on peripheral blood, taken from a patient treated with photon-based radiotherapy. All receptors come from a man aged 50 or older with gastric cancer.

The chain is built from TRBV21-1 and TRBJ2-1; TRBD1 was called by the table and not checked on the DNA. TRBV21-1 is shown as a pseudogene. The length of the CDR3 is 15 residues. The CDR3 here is CASSKDGQTYNEQFF. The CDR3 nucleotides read TGTGCCAGCAGCAAAGACGGACAGACCTACAATGAGCAGTTCTTC.

CDR3 region: CASREYTSGANVLTF. For the CDR3, the DNA is TGCGCCAGCAGGGAGTATACCTCTGGGGCCAACGTCCTGACTTTC. The V call is TRBV5-1, the J call TRBJ2-6; D not certain. The V gene's germline CDR1 is SGHRS and CDR2 YFSETQ. This CDR3 spans 15 amino acids. Trimming removed 5 bases at V and 0 bases at J, with 9 bases between.

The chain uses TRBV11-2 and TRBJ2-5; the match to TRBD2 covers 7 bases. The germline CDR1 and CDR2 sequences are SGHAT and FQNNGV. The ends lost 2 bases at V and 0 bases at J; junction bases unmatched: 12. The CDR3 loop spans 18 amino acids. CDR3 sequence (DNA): TGTGCCAGCAGCTTAAACCCCTCTGGCGGGGGTTACCAAGAGACCCAGTACTTC. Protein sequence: CASSLNPSGGGYQETQYF.

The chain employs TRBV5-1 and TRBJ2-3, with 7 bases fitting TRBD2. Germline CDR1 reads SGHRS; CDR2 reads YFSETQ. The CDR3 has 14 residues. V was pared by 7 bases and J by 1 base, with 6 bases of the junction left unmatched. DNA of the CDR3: TGCGCCAGCCGGACTAGTGCGGGCACAGATACGCAGTATTTT. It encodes CASRTSAGTDTQYF.

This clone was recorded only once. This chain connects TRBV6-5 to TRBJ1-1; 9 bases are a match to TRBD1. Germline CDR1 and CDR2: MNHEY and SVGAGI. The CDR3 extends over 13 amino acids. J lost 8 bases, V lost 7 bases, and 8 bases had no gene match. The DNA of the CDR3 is TGTGCCAGCAATCCGGGACAGGGCATAGAAGCTTTCTTT. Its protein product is CASNPGQGIEAFF.

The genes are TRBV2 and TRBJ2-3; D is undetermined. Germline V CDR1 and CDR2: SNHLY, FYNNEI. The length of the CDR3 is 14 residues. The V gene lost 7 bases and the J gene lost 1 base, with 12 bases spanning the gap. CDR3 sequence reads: CASKAYKGTDTQYF. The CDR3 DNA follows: TGTGCCAGCAAGGCCTATAAGGGCACAGATACGCAGTATTTT.

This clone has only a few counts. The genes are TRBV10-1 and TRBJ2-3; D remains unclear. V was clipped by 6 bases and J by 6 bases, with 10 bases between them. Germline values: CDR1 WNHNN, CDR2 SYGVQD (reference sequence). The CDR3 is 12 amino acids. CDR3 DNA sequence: TGCGCCAGCAGCGACCCTTTGGATACGCAGTATTTT. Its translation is CASSDPLDTQYF.

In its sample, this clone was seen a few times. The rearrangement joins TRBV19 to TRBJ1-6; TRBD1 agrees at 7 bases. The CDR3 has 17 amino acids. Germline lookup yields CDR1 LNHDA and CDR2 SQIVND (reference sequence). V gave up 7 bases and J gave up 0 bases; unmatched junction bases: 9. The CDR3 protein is CASTDRTGSSYNSPLHF. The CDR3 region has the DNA TGTGCCAGTACCGACCGGACAGGAAGCTCCTATAATTCACCCCTCCACTTT.

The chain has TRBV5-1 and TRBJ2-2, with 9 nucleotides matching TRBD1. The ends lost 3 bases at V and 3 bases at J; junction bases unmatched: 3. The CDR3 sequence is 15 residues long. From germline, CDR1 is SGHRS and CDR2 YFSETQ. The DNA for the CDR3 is TGCGCCAGCAGCTCAAGGACAGGGGACACCGGGGAGCTGTTTTTT. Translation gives CASSSRTGDTGELFF.

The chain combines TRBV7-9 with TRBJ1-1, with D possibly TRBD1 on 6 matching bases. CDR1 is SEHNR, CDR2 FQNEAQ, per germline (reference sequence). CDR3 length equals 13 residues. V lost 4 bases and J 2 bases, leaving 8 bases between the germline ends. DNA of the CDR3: TGTGCCAGCAGCTCTGGGACAAACACTGAAGCTTTCTTT. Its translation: CASSSGTNTEAFF.

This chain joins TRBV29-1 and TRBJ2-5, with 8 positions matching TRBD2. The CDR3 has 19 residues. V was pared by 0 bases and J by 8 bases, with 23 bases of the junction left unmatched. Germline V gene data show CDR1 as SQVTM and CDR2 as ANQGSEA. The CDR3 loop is CSVEDWAPSSGEDAGTQYF. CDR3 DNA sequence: TGCAGCGTTGAAGACTGGGCCCCGAGTAGCGGGGAGGATGCTGGCACCCAGTACTTC. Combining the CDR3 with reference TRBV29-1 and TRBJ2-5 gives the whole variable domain SAVISQKPSRDICQRGTSLTIQCQVDSQVTMMFWYRQQPGQSLTLIATANQGSEATYESGFVIDKFPISRPNLTFSTLTVSNMSPEDSSIYLCSVEDWAPSSGEDAGTQYFGPGTRLLVL.

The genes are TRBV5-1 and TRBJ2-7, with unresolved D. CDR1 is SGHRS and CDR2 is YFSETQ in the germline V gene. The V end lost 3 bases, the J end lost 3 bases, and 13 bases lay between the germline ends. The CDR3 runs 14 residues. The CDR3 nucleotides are TGCGCCAGCAGCTATCAAGGCAGAAACTACGAGCAGTACTTC. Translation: CASSYQGRNYEQYF.

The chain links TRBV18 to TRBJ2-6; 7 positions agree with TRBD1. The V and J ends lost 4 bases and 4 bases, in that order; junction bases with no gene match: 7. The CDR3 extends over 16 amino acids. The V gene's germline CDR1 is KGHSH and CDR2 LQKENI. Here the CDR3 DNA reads TGTGCCAGCTCACTCGACAGGGTACGGGGGGCCAACGTCCTGACTTTC. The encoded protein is CASSLDRVRGANVLTF.

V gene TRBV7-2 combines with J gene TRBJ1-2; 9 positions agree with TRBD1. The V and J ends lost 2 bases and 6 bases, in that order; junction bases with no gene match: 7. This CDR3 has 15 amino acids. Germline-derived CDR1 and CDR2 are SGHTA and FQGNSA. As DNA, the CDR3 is TGTGCCAGCAGCTTATTACAGGGGGCGCAAAATGGCTACACCTTC. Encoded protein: CASSLLQGAQNGYTF.

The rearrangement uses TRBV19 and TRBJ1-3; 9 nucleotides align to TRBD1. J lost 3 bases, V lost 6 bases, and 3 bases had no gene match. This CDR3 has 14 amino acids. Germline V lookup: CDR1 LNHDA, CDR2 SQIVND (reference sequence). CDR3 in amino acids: CASSNRGLGNTIYF. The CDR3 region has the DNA TGTGCCAGTAGCAACAGGGGGCTTGGAAACACCATATATTTT.

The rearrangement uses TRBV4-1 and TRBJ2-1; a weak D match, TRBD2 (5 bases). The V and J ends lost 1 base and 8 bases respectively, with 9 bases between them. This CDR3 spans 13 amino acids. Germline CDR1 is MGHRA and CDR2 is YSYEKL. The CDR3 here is CASSQGAGYEQFF. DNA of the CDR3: TGCGCCAGCAGCCAAGGGGCGGGCTATGAGCAGTTCTTC.

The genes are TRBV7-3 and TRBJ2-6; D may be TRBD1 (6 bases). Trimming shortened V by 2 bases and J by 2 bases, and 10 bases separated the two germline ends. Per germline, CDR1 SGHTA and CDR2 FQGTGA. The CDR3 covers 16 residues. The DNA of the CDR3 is TGTGCCAGCAGCTTATATTGGGGGCCTGGGGCCAACGTCCTGACTTTC. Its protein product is CASSLYWGPGANVLTF.

CDR3 sequence: CASSLQLNTEAFF. In nucleotides, the CDR3 is TGTGCCAGCAGTTTACAATTGAACACTGAAGCTTTCTTT. The chain combines TRBV6-5 with TRBJ1-1; D gene unclear. Trimming left V 4 bases short and J 0 bases short, with 6 bases between. The V gene's germline CDR1 is MNHEY and CDR2 SVGAGI. The CDR3 runs 13 residues.

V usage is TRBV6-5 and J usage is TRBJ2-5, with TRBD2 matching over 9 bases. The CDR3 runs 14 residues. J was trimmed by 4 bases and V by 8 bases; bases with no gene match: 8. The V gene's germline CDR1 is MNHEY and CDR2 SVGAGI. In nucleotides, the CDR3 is TGTGCCAGCGGTAGAGCGGGGGGTGGAGAGACCCAGTACTTC. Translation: CASGRAGGGETQYF.

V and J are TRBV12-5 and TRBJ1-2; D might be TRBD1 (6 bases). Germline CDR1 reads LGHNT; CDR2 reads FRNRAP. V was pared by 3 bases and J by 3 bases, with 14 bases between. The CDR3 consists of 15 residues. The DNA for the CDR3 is TGTGCTAGTGGTTTAATCATAAGGGGGGACTATGGCTACACCTTC. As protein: CASGLIIRGDYGYTF.

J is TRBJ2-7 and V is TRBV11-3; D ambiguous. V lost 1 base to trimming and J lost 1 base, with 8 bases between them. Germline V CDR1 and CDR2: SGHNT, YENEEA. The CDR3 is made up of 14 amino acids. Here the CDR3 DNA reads TGTGCCAGCAGCTTAGGTCTTCAGTCCTACGAGCAGTACGTC. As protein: CASSLGLQSYEQYV.

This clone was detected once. CDR3 region: CSVQRQGVLAFF. The CDR3 bases are TGCAGCGTGCAACGCCAGGGGGTCTTAGCTTTCTTT. V is TRBV29-1 and J is TRBJ1-1, with 7 bases aligning to TRBD1. The trim removed 6 bases at V and 10 bases at J, leaving 11 bases unmatched. The CDR3 is 12 amino acids. CDR1 and CDR2 (germline): SQVTM, ANQGSEA.

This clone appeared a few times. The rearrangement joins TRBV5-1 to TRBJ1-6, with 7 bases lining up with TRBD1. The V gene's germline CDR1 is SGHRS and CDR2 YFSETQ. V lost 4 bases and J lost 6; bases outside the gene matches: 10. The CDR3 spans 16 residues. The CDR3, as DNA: TGCGCCAGCAGCCCAAAACCGGGACAGACTAATTCACCCCTCCACTTT. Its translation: CASSPKPGQTNSPLHF.

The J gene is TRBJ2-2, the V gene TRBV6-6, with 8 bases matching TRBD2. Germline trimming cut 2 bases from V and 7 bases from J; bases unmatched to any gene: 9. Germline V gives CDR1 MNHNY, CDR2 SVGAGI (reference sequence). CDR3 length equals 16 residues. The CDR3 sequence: CASSYGRGGAHGELFF. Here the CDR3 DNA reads TGTGCCAGCAGTTACGGTCGGGGGGGCGCACACGGGGAGCTGTTTTTT.

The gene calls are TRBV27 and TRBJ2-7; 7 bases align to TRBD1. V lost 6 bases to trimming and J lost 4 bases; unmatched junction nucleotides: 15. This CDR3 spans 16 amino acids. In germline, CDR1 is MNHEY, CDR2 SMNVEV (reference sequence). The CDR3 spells CASRTTGVGSRYEQYF. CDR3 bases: TGTGCCAGCAGGACCACAGGGGTAGGTTCTCGGTACGAGCAGTACTTC.

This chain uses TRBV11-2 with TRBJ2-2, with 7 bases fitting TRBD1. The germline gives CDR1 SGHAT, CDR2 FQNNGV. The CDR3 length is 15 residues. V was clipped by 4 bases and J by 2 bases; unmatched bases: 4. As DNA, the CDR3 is TGTGCCAGCAGCTCCAGACAGGGAAACACCGGGGAGCTGTTTTTT. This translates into CASSSRQGNTGELFF.

The chain's CDR3 is CASSQTWRETQYF. DNA of the CDR3: TGTGCCAGCAGCCAAACCTGGAGGGAGACCCAGTACTTC. The chain recombines TRBV14 with TRBJ2-5, with D maybe TRBD2 (5 bases). V gave up 2 bases and J gave up 5 bases, with 9 bases separating them. The CDR3 spans 13 residues. Germline loops: CDR1 SGHDN, CDR2 FVKESK.